This T cell receptor (beta chain) was retrieved from a study of long-term antiretroviral therapy in people with HIV. This CDR3 has 16 residues. The V gene lost 0 bases and the J gene lost 3 bases, with 15 bases spanning the gap. Germline V gene data show CDR1 as SGDLS and CDR2 as YYNGEE. With survey level as its setting, the immunoSEQ assay was v3.0. Profiled with immunoSEQ multiplex PCR; TCRdb holds only in-frame clones, not every one. The table includes about 25,000 clones, approximately 80% detected once. Here the sequenced sample was unsorted PBMCs, taken about 4.1 years after starting antiretroviral therapy. The rearrangement uses TRBV9 and TRBJ2-5; D possibly corresponds to TRBD2 (7 bases). The origin of this receptor is a man aged 25-45 years with HIV. CDR3 amino acids: CASSVGGGQFEETQYF. The DNA of the CDR3 is TGTGCCAGCAGCGTAGGGGGGGGCCAGTTCGAAGAGACCCAGTACTTC.